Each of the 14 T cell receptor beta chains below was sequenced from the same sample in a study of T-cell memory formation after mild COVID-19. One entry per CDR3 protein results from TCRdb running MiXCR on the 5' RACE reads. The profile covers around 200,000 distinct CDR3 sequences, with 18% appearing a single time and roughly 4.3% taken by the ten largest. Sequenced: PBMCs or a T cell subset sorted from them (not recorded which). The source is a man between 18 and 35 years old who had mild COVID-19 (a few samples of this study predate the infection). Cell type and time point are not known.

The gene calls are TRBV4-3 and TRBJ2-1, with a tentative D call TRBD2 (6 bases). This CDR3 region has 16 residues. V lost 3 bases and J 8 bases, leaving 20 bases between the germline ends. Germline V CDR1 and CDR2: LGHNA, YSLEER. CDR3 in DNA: TGCGCCAGCAGCCAGTCCGCGGGGAGATCATTTCATGAGCAGTTCTTC. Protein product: CASSQSAGRSFHEQFF.

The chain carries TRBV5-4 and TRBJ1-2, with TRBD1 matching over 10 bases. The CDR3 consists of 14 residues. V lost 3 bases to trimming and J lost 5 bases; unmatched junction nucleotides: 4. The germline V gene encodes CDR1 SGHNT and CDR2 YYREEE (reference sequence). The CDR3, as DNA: TGTGCCAGCAGCTCCCCGGGACAGGGGTATGGCTACACCTTC. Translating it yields CASSSPGQGYGYTF.

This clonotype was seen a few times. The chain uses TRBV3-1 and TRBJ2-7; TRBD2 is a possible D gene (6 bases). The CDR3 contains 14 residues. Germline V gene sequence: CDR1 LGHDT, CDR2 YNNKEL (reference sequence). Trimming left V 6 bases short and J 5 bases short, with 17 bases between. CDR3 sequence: CASSLSRGYDEQYF. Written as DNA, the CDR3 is TGTGCCAGCAGTCTCAGTCGGGGGTACGACGAGCAGTACTTC.

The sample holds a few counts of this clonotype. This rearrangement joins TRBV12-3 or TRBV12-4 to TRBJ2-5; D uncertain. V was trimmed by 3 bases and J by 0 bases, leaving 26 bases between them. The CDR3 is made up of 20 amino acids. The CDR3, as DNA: TGTGCCAGCAGTTTCCGGAGTGCGTTTGGGTACGGCGGAAACCAAGAGACCCAGTACTTC. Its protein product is CASSFRSAFGYGGNQETQYF.

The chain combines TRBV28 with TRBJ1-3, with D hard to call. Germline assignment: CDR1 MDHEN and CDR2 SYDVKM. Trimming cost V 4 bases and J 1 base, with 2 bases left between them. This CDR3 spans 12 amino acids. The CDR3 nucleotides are TGTGCCAGCAGTTGGTCTGGAAACACCATATATTTT. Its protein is CASSWSGNTIYF.

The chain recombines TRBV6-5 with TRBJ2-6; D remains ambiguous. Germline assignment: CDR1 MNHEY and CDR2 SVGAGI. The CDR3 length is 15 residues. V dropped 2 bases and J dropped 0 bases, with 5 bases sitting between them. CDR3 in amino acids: CASSYLYSGANVLTF. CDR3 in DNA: TGTGCCAGCAGTTACCTCTACTCTGGGGCCAACGTCCTGACTTTC.

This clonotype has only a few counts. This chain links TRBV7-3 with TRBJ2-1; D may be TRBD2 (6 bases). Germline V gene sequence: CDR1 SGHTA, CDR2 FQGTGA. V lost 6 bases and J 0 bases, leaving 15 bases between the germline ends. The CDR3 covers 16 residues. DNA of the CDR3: TGTGCCAGCAGTCACGCGGGGCCCCTCTCCTACAATGAGCAGTTCTTC. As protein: CASSHAGPLSYNEQFF.

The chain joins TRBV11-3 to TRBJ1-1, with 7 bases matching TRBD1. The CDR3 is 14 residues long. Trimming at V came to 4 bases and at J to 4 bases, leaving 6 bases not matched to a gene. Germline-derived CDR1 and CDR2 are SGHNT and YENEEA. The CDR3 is CASSSTGKVTEAFF. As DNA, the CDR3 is TGTGCCAGCAGCTCGACAGGGAAGGTCACTGAAGCTTTCTTT.

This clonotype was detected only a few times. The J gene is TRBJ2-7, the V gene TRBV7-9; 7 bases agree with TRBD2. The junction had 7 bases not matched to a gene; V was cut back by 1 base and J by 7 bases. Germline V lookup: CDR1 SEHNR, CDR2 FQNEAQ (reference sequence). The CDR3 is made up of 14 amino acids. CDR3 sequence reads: CASSLELATGEQYV. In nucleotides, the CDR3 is TGTGCCAGCAGCTTAGAACTAGCGACCGGAGAGCAGTACGTC.

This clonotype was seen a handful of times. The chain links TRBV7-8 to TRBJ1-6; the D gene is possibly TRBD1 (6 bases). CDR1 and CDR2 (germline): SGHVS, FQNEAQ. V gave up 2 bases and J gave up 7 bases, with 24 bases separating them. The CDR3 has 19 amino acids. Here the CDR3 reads CASSLRPGRGQGWNSPLHF. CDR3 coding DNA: TGTGCCAGCAGCTTAAGACCCGGCCGTGGTCAGGGGTGGAATTCACCCCTCCACTTT.

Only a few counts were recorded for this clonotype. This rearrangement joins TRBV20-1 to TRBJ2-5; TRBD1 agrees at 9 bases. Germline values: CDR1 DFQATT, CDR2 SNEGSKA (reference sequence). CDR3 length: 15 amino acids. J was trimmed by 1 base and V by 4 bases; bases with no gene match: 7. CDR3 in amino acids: CSAKEHRGLQETQYF. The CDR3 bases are TGCAGTGCTAAGGAACACAGGGGGCTCCAAGAGACCCAGTACTTC.

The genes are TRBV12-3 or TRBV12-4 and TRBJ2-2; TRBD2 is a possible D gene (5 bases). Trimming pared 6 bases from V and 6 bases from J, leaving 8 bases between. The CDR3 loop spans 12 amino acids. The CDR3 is CASSPRAGELFF. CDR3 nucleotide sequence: TGTGCCAGCAGCCCGAGGGCCGGGGAGCTGTTTTTT.

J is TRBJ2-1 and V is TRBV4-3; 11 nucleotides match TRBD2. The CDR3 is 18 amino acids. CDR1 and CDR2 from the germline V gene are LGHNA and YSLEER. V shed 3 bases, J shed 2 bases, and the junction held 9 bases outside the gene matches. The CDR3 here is CASSQRYLAGGPYNEQFF. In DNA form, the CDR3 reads TGCGCCAGCAGCCAGAGATACTTAGCGGGGGGGCCCTACAATGAGCAGTTCTTC.

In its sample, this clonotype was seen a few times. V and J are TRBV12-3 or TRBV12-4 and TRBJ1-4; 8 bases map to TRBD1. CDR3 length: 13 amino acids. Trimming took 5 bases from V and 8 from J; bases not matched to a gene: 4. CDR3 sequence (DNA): TGTGCCAGCAGTCGACAGGGGCGGGAAAAACTGTTTTTT. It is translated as CASSRQGREKLFF.